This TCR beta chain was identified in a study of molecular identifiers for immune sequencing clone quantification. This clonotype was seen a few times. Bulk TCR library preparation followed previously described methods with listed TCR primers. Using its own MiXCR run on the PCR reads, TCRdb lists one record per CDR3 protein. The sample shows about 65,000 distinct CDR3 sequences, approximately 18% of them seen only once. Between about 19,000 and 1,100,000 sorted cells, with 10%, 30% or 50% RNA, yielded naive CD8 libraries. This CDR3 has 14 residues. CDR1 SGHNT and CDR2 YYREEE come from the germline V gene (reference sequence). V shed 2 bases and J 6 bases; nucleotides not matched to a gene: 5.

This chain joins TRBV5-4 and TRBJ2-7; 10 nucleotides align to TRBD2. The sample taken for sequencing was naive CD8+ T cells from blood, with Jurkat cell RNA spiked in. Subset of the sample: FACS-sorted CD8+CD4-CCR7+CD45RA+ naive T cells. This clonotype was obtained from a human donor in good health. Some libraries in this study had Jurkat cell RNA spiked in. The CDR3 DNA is TGTGCCAGCAGCTTTGCTAGCGGGAGCGCCGAGCAGTACTTC. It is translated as CASSFASGSAEQYF.